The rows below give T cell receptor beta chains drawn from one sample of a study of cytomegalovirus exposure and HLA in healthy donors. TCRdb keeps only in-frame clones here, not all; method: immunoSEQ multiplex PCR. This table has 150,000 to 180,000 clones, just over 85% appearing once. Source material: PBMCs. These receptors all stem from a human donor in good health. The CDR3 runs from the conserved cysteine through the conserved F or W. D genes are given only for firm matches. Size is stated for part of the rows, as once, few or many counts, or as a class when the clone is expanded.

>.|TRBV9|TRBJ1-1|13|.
CASSDSGETEAFF
TGTGCCAGCAGTGATTCAGGCGAGACTGAAGCTTTCTTT
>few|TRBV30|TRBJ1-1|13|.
CAWSVLRAGEAFF
TGTGCCTGGAGTGTACTGAGGGCAGGAGAAGCTTTCTTT
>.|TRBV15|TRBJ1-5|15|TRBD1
CATSIQGASNQPQHF
TGTGCCACCAGCATCCAGGGGGCAAGCAATCAGCCCCAGCATTTT
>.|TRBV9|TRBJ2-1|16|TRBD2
CASSQGLAGGYNEQFF
TGTGCCAGCAGCCAGGGACTAGCGGGGGGCTACAATGAGCAGTTCTTC
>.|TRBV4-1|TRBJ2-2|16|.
CASSPEAGPNTGELFF
TGCGCCAGCAGCCCTGAGGCGGGACCGAACACCGGGGAGCTGTTTTTT
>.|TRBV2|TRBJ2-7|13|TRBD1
CASSGTGPYEQYF
TGTGCCAGCAGCGGGACAGGGCCCTACGAGCAGTACTTC
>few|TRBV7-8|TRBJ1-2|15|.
CASSLRARVNYGYTF
TGTGCCAGCAGCTTGAGGGCCAGAGTTAACTATGGCTACACCTTC
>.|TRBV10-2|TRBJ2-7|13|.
CASSGGYSYEQYF
TGCGCCAGCAGTGGGGGCTACTCCTACGAGCAGTACTTC
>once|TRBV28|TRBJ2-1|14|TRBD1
CASLRQGSYNEQFF
TGTGCCAGCCTAAGACAGGGGTCCTACAATGAGCAGTTCTTC
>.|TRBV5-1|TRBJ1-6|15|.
CASSSRVIDNSPLHF
TGCGCCAGCAGCTCCAGGGTTATCGATAATTCACCCCTCCACTTT
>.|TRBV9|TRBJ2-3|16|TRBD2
CASSVGTSGRGDTQYF
TGTGCCAGCAGCGTAGGGACTAGCGGGAGGGGAGATACGCAGTATTTT
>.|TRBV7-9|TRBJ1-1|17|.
CASSLRGTQLKDTEAFF
TGTGCCAGCAGCTTAAGAGGGACACAACTTAAGGACACTGAAGCTTTCTTT
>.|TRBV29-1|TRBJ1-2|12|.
CSVEDRAHGYTF
TGCAGCGTTGAAGACAGGGCCCATGGCTACACCTTC
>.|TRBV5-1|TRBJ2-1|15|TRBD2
CASSLGLAGVHEQFF
TGCGCCAGCAGCCTTGGACTAGCGGGGGTCCATGAGCAGTTCTTC
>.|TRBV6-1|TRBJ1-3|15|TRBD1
CASSAPKGAGNTIYF
TGTGCCAGCAGTGCCCCTAAGGGGGCCGGAAACACCATATATTTT
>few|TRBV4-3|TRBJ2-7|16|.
CASSQIFGDSSYEQYF
TGCGCCAGCAGCCAAATCTTCGGTGATAGCAGCTACGAGCAGTACTTC
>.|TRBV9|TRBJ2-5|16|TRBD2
CASSVSSGGAGETQYF
TGTGCCAGCAGCGTTTCTAGCGGGGGGGCAGGGGAGACCCAGTACTTC
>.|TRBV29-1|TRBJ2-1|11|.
CSVEERKEQFF
TGCAGCGTTGAAGAGCGCAAGGAGCAGTTCTTC
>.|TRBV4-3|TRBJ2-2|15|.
CASSQDQGGTGELFF
TGCGCCAGCAGCCAAGATCAGGGGGGTACCGGGGAGCTGTTTTTT
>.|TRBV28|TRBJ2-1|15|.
CASSTAGSGLHEQFF
TGTGCCAGCAGCACCGCCGGTTCAGGGTTGCATGAGCAGTTCTTC
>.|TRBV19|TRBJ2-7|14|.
CASSIQGTDYEQYF
TGTGCCAGTAGTATACAGGGAACCGACTACGAGCAGTACTTC
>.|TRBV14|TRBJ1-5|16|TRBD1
CASSRGGLGSNQPQHF
TGTGCCAGCAGTCGAGGGGGCCTCGGAAGCAATCAGCCCCAGCATTTT
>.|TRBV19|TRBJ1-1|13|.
CASREGGNTEAFF
TGTGCCAGCCGCGAGGGAGGGAACACTGAAGCTTTCTTT
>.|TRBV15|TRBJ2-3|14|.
CATSRVRGTDTQYF
TGTGCCACCAGCAGAGTCAGGGGCACAGATACGCAGTATTTT
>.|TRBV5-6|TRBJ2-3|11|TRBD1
CASTEGAVSDF
TGTGCCAGCACAGAGGGGGCTGTAAGTGATTTT
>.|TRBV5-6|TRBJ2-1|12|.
CASSLGSGEQFF
TGTGCCAGCAGCTTGGGGTCGGGTGAGCAGTTCTTC
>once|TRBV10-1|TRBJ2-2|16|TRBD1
CASSGGGLDNTGELFF
TGCGCCAGCAGTGGAGGGGGCCTGGACAACACCGGGGAGCTGTTTTTT
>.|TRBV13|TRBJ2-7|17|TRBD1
CAGSGDRGQGNSYEQYF
TGTGCCGGCAGCGGAGACCGGGGACAGGGGAACTCCTACGAGCAGTACTTC
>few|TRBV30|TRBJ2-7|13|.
CAWSYLSGDEQYF
TGTGCCTGGAGTTACCTATCGGGTGACGAGCAGTACTTC
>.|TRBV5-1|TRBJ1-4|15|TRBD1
CASSLGQGYNEKLFF
TGCGCCAGCAGCTTGGGACAGGGGTACAATGAAAAACTGTTTTTT
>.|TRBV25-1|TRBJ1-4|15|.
CASSDDRVPNEKLFF
TGTGCCAGCAGTGATGACAGAGTCCCGAATGAAAAACTGTTTTTT
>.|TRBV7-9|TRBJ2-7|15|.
CASSPRIGSRYEQYF
TGTGCCAGCAGCCCGCGAATCGGGAGTCGGTACGAGCAGTACTTC
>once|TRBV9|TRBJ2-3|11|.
CASSIDVTQYF
TGTGCCAGCAGTATAGATGTTACGCAGTATTTT
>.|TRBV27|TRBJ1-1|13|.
CASSLRGNTEAFF
TGTGCCAGCAGTTTAAGGGGTAACACTGAAGCTTTCTTT
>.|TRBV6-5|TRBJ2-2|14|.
CASSYVRGTGELFF
TGTGCCAGCAGTTACGTCCGGGGCACCGGGGAGCTGTTTTTT
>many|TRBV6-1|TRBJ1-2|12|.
CASSLAVYGYTF
TGTGCCAGCAGTCTGGCGGTCTATGGCTACACCTTC
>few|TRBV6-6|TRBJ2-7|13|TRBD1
CASRTGQSYEQYF
TGTGCCAGCAGAACGGGACAGTCCTACGAGCAGTACTTC
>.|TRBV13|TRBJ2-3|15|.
CASSSDYLVADTQYF
TGTGCCAGCAGCTCCGACTATCTCGTCGCAGATACGCAGTATTTT
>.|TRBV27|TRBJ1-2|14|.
CASSLYAGYGGYTF
TGTGCCAGCAGTTTATACGCAGGGTATGGTGGCTACACCTTC
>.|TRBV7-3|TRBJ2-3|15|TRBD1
CASSPGGGSTDTQYF
TGTGCCAGCAGCCCAGGGGGCGGGAGCACAGATACGCAGTATTTT
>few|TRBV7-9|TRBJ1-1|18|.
CASSLAPLGAKPNTEAFF
TGTGCCAGCAGCTTAGCCCCCTTGGGGGCCAAACCGAACACTGAAGCTTTCTTT
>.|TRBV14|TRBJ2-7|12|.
CASSQDVAEQYF
TGTGCCAGCAGCCAAGACGTAGCGGAGCAGTACTTC
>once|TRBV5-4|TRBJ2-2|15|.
CASSAGQKLTGELFF
TGTGCCAGCAGCGCCGGACAGAAATTGACCGGGGAGCTGTTTTTT
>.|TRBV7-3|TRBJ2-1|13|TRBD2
CASSSSSGNEQFF
TGTGCCAGCAGCTCCTCTAGCGGCAATGAGCAGTTCTTC
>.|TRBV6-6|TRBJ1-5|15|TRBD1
CASTETGISNQPQHF
TGTGCCAGCACCGAGACAGGGATTAGCAATCAGCCCCAGCATTTT
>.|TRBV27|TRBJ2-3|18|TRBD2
CASSLVLAGAGSPDTQYF
TGTGCCAGCAGTTTAGTTCTAGCGGGAGCGGGTAGTCCCGATACGCAGTATTTT
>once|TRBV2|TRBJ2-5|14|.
CASSDRGSGETQYF
TGTGCCAGCAGTGATCGAGGGAGTGGGGAGACCCAGTACTTC
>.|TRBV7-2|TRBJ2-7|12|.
CASSLGRGEQYF
TGTGCCAGCAGCTTGGGCAGGGGCGAGCAGTACTTC
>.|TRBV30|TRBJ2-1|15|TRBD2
CAWTEGTSVYNEQFF
TGTGCCTGGACAGAGGGGACTAGCGTTTACAATGAGCAGTTCTTC
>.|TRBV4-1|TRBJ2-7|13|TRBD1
CASSQYRDSEQYF
TGCGCCAGCAGCCAGTACAGGGACAGCGAGCAGTACTTC
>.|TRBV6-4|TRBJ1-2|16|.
CASSKGKIWRNYGYTF
TGTGCCAGCAGTAAAGGGAAAATATGGAGGAACTATGGCTACACCTTC
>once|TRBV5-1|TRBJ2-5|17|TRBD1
CASSLAGTGLTQETQYF
TGCGCCAGCAGCTTGGCCGGGACAGGGTTAACCCAAGAGACCCAGTACTTC
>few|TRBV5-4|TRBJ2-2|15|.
CASSLDLQGAGELFF
TGTGCCAGCAGCTTGGACCTACAGGGAGCCGGGGAGCTGTTTTTT
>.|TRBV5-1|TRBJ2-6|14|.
CASSVSSGANVLTF
TGCGCCAGCAGCGTGAGCTCTGGGGCCAACGTCCTGACTTTC
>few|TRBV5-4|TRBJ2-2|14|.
CASSPRPETGELFF
TGTGCCAGCAGCCCCCGTCCCGAGACCGGGGAGCTGTTTTTT